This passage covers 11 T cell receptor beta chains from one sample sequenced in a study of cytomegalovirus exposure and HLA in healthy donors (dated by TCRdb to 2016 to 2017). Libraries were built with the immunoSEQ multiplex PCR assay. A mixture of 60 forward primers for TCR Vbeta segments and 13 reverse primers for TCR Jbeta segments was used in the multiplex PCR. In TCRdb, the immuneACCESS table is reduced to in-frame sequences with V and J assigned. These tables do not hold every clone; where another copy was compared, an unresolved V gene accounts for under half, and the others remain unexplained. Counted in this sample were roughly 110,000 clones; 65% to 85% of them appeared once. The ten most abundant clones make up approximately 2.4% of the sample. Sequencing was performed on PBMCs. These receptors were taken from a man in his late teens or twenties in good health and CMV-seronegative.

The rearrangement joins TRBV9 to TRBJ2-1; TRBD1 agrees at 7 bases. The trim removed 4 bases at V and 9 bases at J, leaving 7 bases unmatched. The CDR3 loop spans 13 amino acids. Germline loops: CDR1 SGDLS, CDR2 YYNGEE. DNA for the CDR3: TGTGCCAGCAGCACCCGACAGGGACGTGAGCAGTTCTTC. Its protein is CASSTRQGREQFF.

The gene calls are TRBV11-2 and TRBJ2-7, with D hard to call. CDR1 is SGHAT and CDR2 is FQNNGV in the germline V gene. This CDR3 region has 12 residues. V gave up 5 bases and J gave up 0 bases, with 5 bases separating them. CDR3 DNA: TGTGCCAGCAGCCGTAGCTCCTACGAGCAGTACTTC. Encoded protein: CASSRSSYEQYF.

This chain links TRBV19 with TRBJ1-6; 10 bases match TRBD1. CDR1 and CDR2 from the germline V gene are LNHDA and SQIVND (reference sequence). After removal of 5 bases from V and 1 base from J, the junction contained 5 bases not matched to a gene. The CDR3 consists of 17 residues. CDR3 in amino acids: CASSPPDRGSYNSPLHF. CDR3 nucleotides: TGTGCCAGTAGTCCCCCGGACAGGGGGTCCTATAATTCACCCCTCCACTTT.

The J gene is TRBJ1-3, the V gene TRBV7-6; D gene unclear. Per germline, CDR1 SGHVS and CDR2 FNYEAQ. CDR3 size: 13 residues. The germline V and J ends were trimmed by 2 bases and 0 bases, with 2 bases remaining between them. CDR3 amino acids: CASSLRSGNTIYF. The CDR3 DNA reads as TGTGCCAGCAGCTTACGCTCTGGAAACACCATATATTTT.

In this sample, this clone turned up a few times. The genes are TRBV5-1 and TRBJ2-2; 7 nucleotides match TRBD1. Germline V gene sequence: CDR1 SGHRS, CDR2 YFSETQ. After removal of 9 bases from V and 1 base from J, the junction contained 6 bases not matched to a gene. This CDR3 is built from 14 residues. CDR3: CATGRTGNTGELFF. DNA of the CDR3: TGCGCCACCGGACGGACAGGGAACACCGGGGAGCTGTTTTTT.

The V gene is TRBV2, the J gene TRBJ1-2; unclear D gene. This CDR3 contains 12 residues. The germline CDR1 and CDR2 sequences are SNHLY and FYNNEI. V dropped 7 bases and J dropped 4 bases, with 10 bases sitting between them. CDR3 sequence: CASKEQIYGYTF. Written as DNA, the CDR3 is TGTGCCAGCAAGGAACAGATCTATGGCTACACCTTC. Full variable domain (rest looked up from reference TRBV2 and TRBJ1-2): EPEVTQTPSHQVTQMGQEVILRCVPISNHLYFYWYRQILGQKVEFLVSFYNNEISEKSEIFDDQFSVERPDGSNFTLKIRSTKLEDSAMYFCASKEQIYGYTFGSGTRLTVV.

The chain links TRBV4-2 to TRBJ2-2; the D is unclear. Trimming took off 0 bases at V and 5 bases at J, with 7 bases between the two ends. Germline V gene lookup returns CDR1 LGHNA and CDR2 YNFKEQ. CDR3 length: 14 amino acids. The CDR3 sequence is CASSQEESTGELFF. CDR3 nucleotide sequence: TGTGCCAGCAGCCAAGAGGAGTCTACCGGGGAGCTGTTTTTT.

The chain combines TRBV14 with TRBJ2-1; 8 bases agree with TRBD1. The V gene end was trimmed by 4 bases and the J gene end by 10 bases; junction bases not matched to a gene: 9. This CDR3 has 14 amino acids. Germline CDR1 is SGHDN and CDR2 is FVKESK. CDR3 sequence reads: CASSRAGTGYEQFF. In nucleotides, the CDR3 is TGTGCCAGCAGCCGCGCCGGGACAGGTTACGAGCAGTTCTTC.

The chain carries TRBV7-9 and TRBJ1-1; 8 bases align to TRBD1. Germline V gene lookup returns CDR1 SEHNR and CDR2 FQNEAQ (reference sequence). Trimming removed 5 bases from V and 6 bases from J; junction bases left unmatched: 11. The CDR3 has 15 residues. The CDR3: CASSLQGGGLAEAFF. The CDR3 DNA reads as TGTGCCAGCAGCCTACAGGGGGGGGGTTTGGCTGAAGCTTTCTTT.

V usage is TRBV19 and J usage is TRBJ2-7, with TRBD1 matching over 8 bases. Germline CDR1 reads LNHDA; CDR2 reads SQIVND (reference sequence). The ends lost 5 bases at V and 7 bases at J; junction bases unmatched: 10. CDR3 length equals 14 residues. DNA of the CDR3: TGTGCCAGTAGTGATCAGCAGGGGGCGCGGGAGCAGTACTTC. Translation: CASSDQQGAREQYF.

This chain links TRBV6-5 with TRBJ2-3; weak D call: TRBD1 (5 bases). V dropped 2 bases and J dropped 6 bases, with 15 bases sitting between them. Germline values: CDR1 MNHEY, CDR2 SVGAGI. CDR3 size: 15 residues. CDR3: CASSYGNLGADTQYF. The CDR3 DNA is TGTGCCAGCAGTTACGGAAACCTAGGGGCTGATACGCAGTATTTT.